These T cell receptor beta chains were read from a single sample in a study of molecular identifiers for immune sequencing clone quantification. TCRdb reprocessed the PCR reads via MiXCR and lists one record per CDR3 protein. This table holds 460,000 or so distinct CDR3 sequences, roughly 24% found once. The sequenced sample consisted of naive CD8+ T cells from blood, with Jurkat cell RNA spiked in. The receptors were gathered from a human donor in good health. Some libraries in this study had Jurkat cell RNA spiked in. Each CDR3 is given with its conserved first and last residue. A D gene is named only where the DNA matches it firmly. Clone size is given for some rows only: seen once, a few or many times, or a class if the clone is expanded.

d_call: NA; v_call: TRBV19; j_call: TRBJ2-3; clone_size: once; cdr3_nt: TGTGCCACCAAGATCTACTCGGCAGATACGCGGTATTTT; cdr3_aa: CATKIYSADTRYF
d_call: NA; v_call: TRBV4-3; j_call: TRBJ2-1; clone_size: many; cdr3_nt: TGCGCCAGCAGCCAACTCCGAGGTCATGAGCAGTTCTTC; cdr3_aa: CASSQLRGHEQFF
d_call: NA; v_call: TRBV7-9; j_call: TRBJ2-4; clone_size: many; cdr3_nt: TGTGCCAGCAGCCCAGTCCCCGGCCCGGGAAACATTCAGTACTTC; cdr3_aa: CASSPVPGPGNIQYF
d_call: NA; v_call: TRBV27; j_call: TRBJ2-1; clone_size: NA; cdr3_nt: TGTGCCAGCCGCCTCAACAATGAGCAGTTCTTC; cdr3_aa: CASRLNNEQFF
d_call: NA; v_call: TRBV4-3; j_call: TRBJ2-7; clone_size: NA; cdr3_nt: TGCGCCAGCAGACAAGGGACTGTCTCCTACGAGCAGTGCTTC; cdr3_aa: CASRQGTVSYEQCF
d_call: NA; v_call: TRBV2; j_call: TRBJ2-2; clone_size: NA; cdr3_nt: TGTGCCAGCGGAACTGGCGTATACACCGGGGAGCTGTTTTTT; cdr3_aa: CASGTGVYTGELFF
d_call: NA; v_call: TRBV20-1; j_call: TRBJ1-1; clone_size: NA; cdr3_nt: TGCAGTGCTAGAGACAACCCAGCGAAAATAGACAGGCCGGTTGATAGGGTGAACACTGAAGCTTTCTTT; cdr3_aa: CSARDNPAKIDRPVDRVNTEAFF
d_call: NA; v_call: TRBV5-8; j_call: TRBJ1-1; clone_size: many; cdr3_nt: TGTGCCAGCAGCTTGGGATATCGCCAGGGTACCGAAGCTTTCTTT; cdr3_aa: CASSLGYRQGTEAFF
d_call: TRBD1; v_call: TRBV30; j_call: TRBJ2-1; clone_size: few; cdr3_nt: TGTGCCTGGAGGCACGGACAGGGTTACAATGAGCAGTTCTTC; cdr3_aa: CAWRHGQGYNEQFF
d_call: TRBD2; v_call: TRBV10-1; j_call: TRBJ2-4; clone_size: NA; cdr3_nt: TGCGCCAGCAGTGAGGTAGAGTCTAGCGGGGGGGCCGGAGCCAAAAACATTCAGTACTTC; cdr3_aa: CASSEVESSGGAGAKNIQYF
d_call: TRBD2; v_call: TRBV11-2; j_call: TRBJ2-5; clone_size: few; cdr3_nt: TGTGCCAGCAGCGGACTAGCGGGGAATAATCAGTACTTC; cdr3_aa: CASSGLAGNNQYF
d_call: NA; v_call: TRBV4-1; j_call: TRBJ1-6; clone_size: few; cdr3_nt: TGCGCCAGCAGCCCCCAGGACGTGGATAATTCACCCCTCCACTTT; cdr3_aa: CASSPQDVDNSPLHF
d_call: NA; v_call: TRBV7-6; j_call: TRBJ2-7; clone_size: few; cdr3_nt: TGTGCCAGCAGCTTAGCGGCTTCAACCTCCTACGAGCAGTACTTC; cdr3_aa: CASSLAASTSYEQYF
d_call: NA; v_call: TRBV10-3; j_call: TRBJ2-7; clone_size: NA; cdr3_nt: TGTGCCATCAGTGAGGCAGGCCAAGGAGTCTACGAGCAGTACTTC; cdr3_aa: CAISEAGQGVYEQYF
d_call: NA; v_call: TRBV3-1; j_call: TRBJ1-4; clone_size: NA; cdr3_nt: TGTGCCAGCAGCCAAGTCGGGAAGGGTAAAAAACTGTTTTTT; cdr3_aa: CASSQVGKGKKLFF
d_call: NA; v_call: TRBV7-9; j_call: TRBJ2-2; clone_size: few; cdr3_nt: TGTGCCAGCGCCTCCGCCGCGAACACCGGGGAGCTGTTTTTT; cdr3_aa: CASASAANTGELFF
d_call: NA; v_call: TRBV2; j_call: TRBJ2-4; clone_size: many; cdr3_nt: TGTGCCAGCAGTGAAAATCGGGTTTTGCAGTACTTC; cdr3_aa: CASSENRVLQYF
d_call: NA; v_call: TRBV6-2/TRBV6-3; j_call: TRBJ1-1; clone_size: few; cdr3_nt: TGTGCCAGCAGCCGAGGGCGGTCTGACACTGAAGCTTTCTTT; cdr3_aa: CASSRGRSDTEAFF
d_call: NA; v_call: TRBV28; j_call: TRBJ1-5; clone_size: NA; cdr3_nt: TGTGCCAGCGGTTTTCGGGGGATGGGGTGGCAGCCCCAGCATTTT; cdr3_aa: CASGFRGMGWQPQHF
d_call: NA; v_call: TRBV29-1; j_call: TRBJ2-5; clone_size: few; cdr3_nt: TGCAGCGTTGTGGGGGGCTACCAAGAGCCCCAGTACTTC; cdr3_aa: CSVVGGYQEPQYF
d_call: TRBD1; v_call: TRBV15; j_call: TRBJ2-7; clone_size: NA; cdr3_nt: TGTGCCACCAGCAGACAGGACAGGGGAAGCTACGAGCAGTACTTC; cdr3_aa: CATSRQDRGSYEQYF
d_call: NA; v_call: TRBV9; j_call: TRBJ2-2; clone_size: few; cdr3_nt: TGTGCCAGCAGCGTAGGGGGGGGCCGAATCGGGGAGCTGTTTTTT; cdr3_aa: CASSVGGGRIGELFF
d_call: TRBD2; v_call: TRBV29-1; j_call: TRBJ2-1; clone_size: few; cdr3_nt: TGCAGCGTCCCTGAGAGCGGGAGGGCCCTCGGTGAGCAGTTCTTC; cdr3_aa: CSVPESGRALGEQFF
d_call: TRBD1; v_call: TRBV9; j_call: TRBJ1-5; clone_size: few; cdr3_nt: TGTGCCAGCAGCGCGACAGGGTATCAGCCCCAGCATTTT; cdr3_aa: CASSATGYQPQHF
d_call: NA; v_call: TRBV29-1; j_call: TRBJ2-7; clone_size: NA; cdr3_nt: TGCAGCGTTGAGGGGAAAGGGACCTACGAGCAGTACTTC; cdr3_aa: CSVEGKGTYEQYF
d_call: NA; v_call: TRBV7-8; j_call: TRBJ1-1; clone_size: NA; cdr3_nt: TGTGCCAGCCGCTTAGTGGAGGGGGGGCGGGACACTGAAGCTTTCTTT; cdr3_aa: CASRLVEGGRDTEAFF
d_call: NA; v_call: TRBV7-2; j_call: TRBJ1-1; clone_size: many; cdr3_nt: TGTGCCAGCAGCTTTCTTCAGGTCTCTGAAGCTTTCTTT; cdr3_aa: CASSFLQVSEAFF
d_call: TRBD1; v_call: TRBV7-9; j_call: TRBJ1-5; clone_size: once; cdr3_nt: TGTGCCAGCAGCCCATCCGCCACAGGGGGCTCCACAGATACGCAGCATTTT; cdr3_aa: CASSPSATGGSTDTQHF
d_call: TRBD1; v_call: TRBV20-1; j_call: TRBJ2-7; clone_size: few; cdr3_nt: TGCAGTGCTAGTCCCCTGGACAGGCTCCCTTACGAGCAGTACTTC; cdr3_aa: CSASPLDRLPYEQYF
d_call: NA; v_call: TRBV7-9; j_call: TRBJ2-5; clone_size: many; cdr3_nt: TGTGCCAGCAGCCCCGTAGTCGGGGGTCACCAAGAGACCCAGTACTTC; cdr3_aa: CASSPVVGGHQETQYF
d_call: TRBD1; v_call: TRBV13; j_call: TRBJ2-5; clone_size: NA; cdr3_nt: TGTGCCAGCAGCTCGCACAGGGGCCGAGAGCCCCCGTACTTC; cdr3_aa: CASSSHRGREPPYF
d_call: NA; v_call: TRBV28; j_call: TRBJ2-5; clone_size: many; cdr3_nt: TGTGCCAGCAGAGCCGAGGGCCTGGATGAGACCCAGTACTTC; cdr3_aa: CASRAEGLDETQYF